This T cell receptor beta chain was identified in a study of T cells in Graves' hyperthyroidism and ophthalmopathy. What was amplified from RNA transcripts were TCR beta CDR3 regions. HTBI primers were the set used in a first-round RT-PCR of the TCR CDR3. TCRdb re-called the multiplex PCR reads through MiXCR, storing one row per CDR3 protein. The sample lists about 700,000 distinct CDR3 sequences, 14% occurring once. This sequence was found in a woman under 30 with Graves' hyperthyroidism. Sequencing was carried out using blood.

CDR3 in amino acids: CSASSGAPEDEQYF. The CDR3 DNA reads TGCAGTGCTAGCTCCGGGGCTCCTGAGGACGAGCAGTACTTC. The V call is TRBV20-1, the J call TRBJ2-7; TRBD1 or TRBD2 may be the D gene (5 bases each). In germline, CDR1 is DFQATT, CDR2 SNEGSKA (reference sequence). V lost 3 bases to trimming and J lost 5 bases, with 17 bases between them. There are 14 residues in the CDR3.